The clone carrying this T cell receptor (beta chain) was seen a handful of times. The CDR3 spans 13 residues. V lost 7 bases and J lost 0, with 13 bases in between. In germline, CDR1 is SQVTM, CDR2 ANQGSEA. Data came from immunoSEQ multiplex PCR; TCRdb stores just in-frame clones and leaves some out. The sample holds some 50,000 clones, approximately 79% seen once. The data are from a study of radiotherapy plus CTLA-4 blockade in lung cancer. The chain is built from TRBV29-1 and TRBJ2-7; D possibly corresponds to TRBD2 (6 bases). The receptor was isolated from a human donor with non-small cell lung cancer who had a partial response to radiotherapy plus ipilimumab. Sequencing was performed on peripheral blood, taken from a patient treated with radiotherapy plus ipilimumab. CDR3 bases: TGCAGCGGTTCCGCGGGAACCTCCTACGAGCAGTACTTC. Translating it yields CSGSAGTSYEQYF.